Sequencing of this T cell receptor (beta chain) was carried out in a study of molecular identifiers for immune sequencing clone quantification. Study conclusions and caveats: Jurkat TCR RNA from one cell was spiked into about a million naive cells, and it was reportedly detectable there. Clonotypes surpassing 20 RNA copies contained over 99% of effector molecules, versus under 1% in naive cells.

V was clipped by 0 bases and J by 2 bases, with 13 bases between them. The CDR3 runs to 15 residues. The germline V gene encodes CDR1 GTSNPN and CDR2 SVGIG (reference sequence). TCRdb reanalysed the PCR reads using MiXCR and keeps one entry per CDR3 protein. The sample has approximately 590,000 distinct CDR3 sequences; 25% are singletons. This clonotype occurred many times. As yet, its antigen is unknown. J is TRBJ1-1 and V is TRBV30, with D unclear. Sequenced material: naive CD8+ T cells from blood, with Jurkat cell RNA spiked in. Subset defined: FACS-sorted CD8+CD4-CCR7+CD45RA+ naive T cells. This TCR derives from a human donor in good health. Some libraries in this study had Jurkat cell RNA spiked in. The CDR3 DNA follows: TGTGCCTGGAGTGTATTCGGGCTCCCCAACACTGAAGCTTTCTTT. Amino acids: CAWSVFGLPNTEAFF.